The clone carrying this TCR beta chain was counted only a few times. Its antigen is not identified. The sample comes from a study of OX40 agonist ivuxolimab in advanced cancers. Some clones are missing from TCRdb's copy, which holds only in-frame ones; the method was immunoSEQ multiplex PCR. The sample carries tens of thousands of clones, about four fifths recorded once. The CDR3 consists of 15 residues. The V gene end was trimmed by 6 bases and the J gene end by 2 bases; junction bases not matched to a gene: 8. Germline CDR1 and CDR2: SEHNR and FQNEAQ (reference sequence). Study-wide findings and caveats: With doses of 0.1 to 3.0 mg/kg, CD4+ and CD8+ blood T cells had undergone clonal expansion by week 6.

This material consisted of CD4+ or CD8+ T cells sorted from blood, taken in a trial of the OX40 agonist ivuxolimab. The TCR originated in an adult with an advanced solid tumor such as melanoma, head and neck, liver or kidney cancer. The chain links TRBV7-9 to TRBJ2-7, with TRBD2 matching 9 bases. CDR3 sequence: CASRNLAGSPYEQYF. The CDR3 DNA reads TGTGCCAGCAGGAACCTAGCGGGAAGCCCCTACGAGCAGTACTTC.